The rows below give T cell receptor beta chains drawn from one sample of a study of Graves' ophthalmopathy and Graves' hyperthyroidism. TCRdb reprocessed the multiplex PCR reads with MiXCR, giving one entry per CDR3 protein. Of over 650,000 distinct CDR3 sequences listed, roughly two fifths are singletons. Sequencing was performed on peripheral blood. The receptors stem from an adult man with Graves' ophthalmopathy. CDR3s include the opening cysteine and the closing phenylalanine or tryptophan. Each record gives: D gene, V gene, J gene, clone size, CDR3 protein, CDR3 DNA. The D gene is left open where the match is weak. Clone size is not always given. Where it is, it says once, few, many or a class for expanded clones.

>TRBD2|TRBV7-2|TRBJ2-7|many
CASSSGLAGGYEQYF
TGTGCCAGCAGTTCAGGACTAGCGGGGGGCTACGAGCAGTACTTC
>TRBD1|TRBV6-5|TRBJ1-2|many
CASSLDRGQGGYTF
TGTGCCAGCAGCCTCGACAGGGGGCAAGGAGGCTACACCTTC
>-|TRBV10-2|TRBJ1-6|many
CASSESLSPLHF
TGCGCCAGCAGTGAGTCCCTTTCACCCCTCCACTTT
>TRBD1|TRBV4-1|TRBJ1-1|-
CASSQVQGVGTGAFF
TGCGCCAGCAGCCAAGTACAGGGGGTTGGCACTGGAGCTTTCTTT
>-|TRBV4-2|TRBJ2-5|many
CASSRYFGGAPETQYF
TGTGCCAGCAGCCGATACTTCGGGGGAGCACCAGAGACCCAGTACTTC
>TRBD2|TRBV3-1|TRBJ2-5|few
CASSQARASGGPLRETQYF
TGTGCCAGCAGCCAAGCCCGGGCCAGCGGGGGGCCTCTCCGGGAGACCCAGTACTTC
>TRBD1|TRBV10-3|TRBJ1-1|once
CATIRQGGTEAFF
TGTGCCACCATTCGACAGGGGGGCACTGAAGCTTTCTTT
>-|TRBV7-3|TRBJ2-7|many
CASSLVGNHHEQYF
TGTGCCAGCAGCTTAGTGGGGAATCACCACGAGCAGTACTTC
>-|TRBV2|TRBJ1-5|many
CASRLAGTRNQPQHF
TGTGCCAGCAGACTGGCCGGGACCCGCAATCAGCCCCAGCATTTT
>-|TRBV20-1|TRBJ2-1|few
CSARDRQGDEQFF
TGCAGTGCTAGAGATAGGCAGGGCGATGAGCAGTTCTTC
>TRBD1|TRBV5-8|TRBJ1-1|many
CASSFPGQGQTEAFF
TGTGCCAGCAGCTTTCCAGGGCAGGGACAGACTGAAGCTTTCTTT
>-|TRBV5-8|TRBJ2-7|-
CASSQDFGTLYEQYF
TGTGCCAGCAGCCAAGATTTTGGGACCCTCTACGAGCAGTACTTC
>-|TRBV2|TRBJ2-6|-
CASSEVRANVLTF
TGTGCCAGCAGTGAAGTAAGGGCCAACGTCCTGACTTTC
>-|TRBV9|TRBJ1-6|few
CASTNGRRDSPLHF
TGTGCCAGCACTAATGGCCGTCGGGATTCACCCCTCCACTTT
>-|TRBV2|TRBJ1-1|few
CASTPPLRYGMNTEAFF
TGTGCCAGCACCCCGCCCCTTCGGTACGGAATGAACACTGAAGCTTTCTTT
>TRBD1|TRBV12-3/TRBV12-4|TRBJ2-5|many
CASSTDRAQETQYF
TGTGCCAGCAGTACCGACAGGGCTCAAGAGACCCAGTACTTC
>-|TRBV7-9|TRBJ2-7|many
CASSLGGVSYEQYF
TGTGCCAGCAGCTTAGGGGGGGTCTCCTACGAGCAGTACTTC
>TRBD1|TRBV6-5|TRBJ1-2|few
CASRATEDRVYGYTF
TGTGCCAGCAGGGCGACAGAGGACAGGGTCTATGGCTACACCTTC
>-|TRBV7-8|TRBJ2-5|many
CASSPSPDKETQYF
TGTGCCAGCAGCCCGAGCCCAGATAAAGAGACCCAGTACTTC
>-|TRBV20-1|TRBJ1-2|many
CSARALITNYGYTF
TGCAGTGCTAGAGCCCTCATAACAAACTATGGCTACACCTTC
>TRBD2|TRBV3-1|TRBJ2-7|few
CASSQAVGLAFHEQYF
TGTGCCAGCAGCCAAGCGGTTGGACTAGCTTTCCACGAGCAGTACTTC
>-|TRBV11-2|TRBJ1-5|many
CASSLGGYNQPQHF
TGTGCCAGCAGCTTAGGAGGGTACAATCAGCCCCAGCATTTT
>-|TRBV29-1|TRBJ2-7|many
CSVGGPGIYEQYF
TGCAGCGTAGGTGGTCCCGGTATCTACGAGCAGTACTTC
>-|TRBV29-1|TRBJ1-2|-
CSLIQGPPYGYTF
TGCAGCCTAATACAGGGCCCGCCTTATGGCTACACCTTC
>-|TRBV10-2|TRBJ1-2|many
CASSESRGLYDYGYTF
TGCGCCAGCAGTGAGTCCCGGGGATTGTATGACTATGGCTACACCTTC
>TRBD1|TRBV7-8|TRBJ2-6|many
CASSQGAQGTGANVLTF
TGTGCCAGCAGCCAGGGAGCACAGGGGACTGGGGCCAACGTCCTGACTTTC
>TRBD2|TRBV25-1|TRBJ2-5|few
CASSIGLADNQEAQYF
TGTGCCAGCAGTATTGGGCTAGCGGATAACCAAGAGGCCCAGTACTTC
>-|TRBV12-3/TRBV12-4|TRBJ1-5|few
CASRREVEPQHF
TGTGCCAGCCGACGGGAGGTCGAGCCCCAGCATTTT
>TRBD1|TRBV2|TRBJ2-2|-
CASSDPSGGTGELFF
TGTGCCAGCAGTGATCCCTCAGGGGGCACCGGGGAGCTGTTTTTT
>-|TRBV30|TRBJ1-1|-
CAWRLPGYTEAFF
TGTGCCTGGAGGCTTCCAGGTTACACTGAAGCTTTCTTT
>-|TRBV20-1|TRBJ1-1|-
CSAKGHSNTEAFF
TGCAGTGCTAAGGGACACTCGAACACTGAAGCTTTCTTT
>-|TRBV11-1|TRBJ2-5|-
CASSGGRGIQETQYF
TGTGCCAGCAGCGGGGGTCGGGGGATCCAAGAGACCCAGTACTTC
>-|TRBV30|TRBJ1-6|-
CAWSTLGGRDSPLHF
TGTGCCTGGAGCACCCTTGGGGGGCGTGATTCACCCCTCCACTTT
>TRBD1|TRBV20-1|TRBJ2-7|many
CSATYSDRGTYEQYF
TGCAGTGCAACCTACTCGGACAGGGGAACCTACGAGCAGTACTTC
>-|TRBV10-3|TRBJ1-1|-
CASSVGGSDTEAFF
TGTGCCAGCAGTGTGGGGGGATCGGACACTGAAGCTTTCTTT
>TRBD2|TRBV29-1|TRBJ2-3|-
CSAIAGADTQYF
TGCAGCGCCATAGCGGGGGCAGATACGCAGTATTTT
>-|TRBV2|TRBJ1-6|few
CASSSPSQVLYNSPLHF
TGTGCCAGCAGTTCGCCCTCGCAGGTCCTCTATAATTCACCCCTCCACTTT
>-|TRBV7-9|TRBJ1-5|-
CASSLAFSANSNQPQHF
TGTGCCAGCAGCTTAGCGTTTTCAGCTAATAGCAATCAGCCCCAGCATTTT
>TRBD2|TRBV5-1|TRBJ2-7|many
CASSQGLAASYEQYF
TGCGCCAGCAGCCAGGGACTAGCGGCCTCCTACGAGCAGTACTTC
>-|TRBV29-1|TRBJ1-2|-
CRSSGSYGYTF
TGCAGGTCCTCCGGGTCGTATGGCTACACCTTC
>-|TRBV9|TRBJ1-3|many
CASSPRPGNTIYF
TGTGCCAGCAGCCCTCGTCCTGGAAACACCATATATTTT